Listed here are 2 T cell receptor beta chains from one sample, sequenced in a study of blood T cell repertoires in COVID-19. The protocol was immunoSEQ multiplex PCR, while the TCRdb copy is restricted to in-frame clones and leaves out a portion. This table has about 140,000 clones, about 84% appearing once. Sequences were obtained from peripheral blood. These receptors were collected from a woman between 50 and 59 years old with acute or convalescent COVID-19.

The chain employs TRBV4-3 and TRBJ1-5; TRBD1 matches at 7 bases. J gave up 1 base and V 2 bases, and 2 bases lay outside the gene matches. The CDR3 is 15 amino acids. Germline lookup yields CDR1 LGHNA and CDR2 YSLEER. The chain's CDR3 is CASSQSGGSNQPQHF. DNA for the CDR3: TGCGCCAGCAGCCAATCAGGGGGAAGCAATCAGCCCCAGCATTTT.

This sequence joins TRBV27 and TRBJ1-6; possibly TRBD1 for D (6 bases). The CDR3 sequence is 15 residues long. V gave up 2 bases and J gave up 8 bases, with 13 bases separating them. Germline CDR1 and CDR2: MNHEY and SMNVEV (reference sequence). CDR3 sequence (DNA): TGTGCCAGCAGTTTACGGGCCAGGGGAGATTCACCCCTCCACTTT. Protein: CASSLRARGDSPLHF.